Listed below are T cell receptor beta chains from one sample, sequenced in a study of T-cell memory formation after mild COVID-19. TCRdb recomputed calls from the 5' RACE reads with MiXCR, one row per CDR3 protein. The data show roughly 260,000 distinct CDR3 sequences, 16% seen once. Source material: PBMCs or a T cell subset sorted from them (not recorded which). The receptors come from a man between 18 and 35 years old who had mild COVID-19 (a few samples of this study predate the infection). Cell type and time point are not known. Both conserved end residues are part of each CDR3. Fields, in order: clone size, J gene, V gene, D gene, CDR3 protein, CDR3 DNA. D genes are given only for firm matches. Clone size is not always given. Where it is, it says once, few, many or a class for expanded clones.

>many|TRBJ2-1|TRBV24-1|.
CATSDEYNEQFF
TGTGCCACCAGTGATGAGTACAATGAGCAGTTCTTC
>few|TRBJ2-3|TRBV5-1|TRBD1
CASRLKAGQGSDTQYF
TGCGCCAGCAGGCTCAAGGCGGGACAGGGCTCAGATACGCAGTATTTT
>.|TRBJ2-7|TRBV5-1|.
CASSLTGQIYEQYF
TGCGCCAGCAGCTTGACAGGTCAGATCTACGAGCAGTACTTC
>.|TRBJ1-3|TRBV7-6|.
CASSLNAGSGNTIYF
TGTGCCAGCAGCCTCAACGCGGGCTCTGGAAACACCATATATTTT
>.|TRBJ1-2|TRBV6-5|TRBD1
CASSMSGGHNYGYTF
TGTGCCAGCAGTATGTCAGGGGGGCATAACTATGGCTACACCTTC
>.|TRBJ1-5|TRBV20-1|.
CSATRGRPNQPQHF
TGCAGTGCTACGAGGGGACGGCCCAATCAGCCCCAGCATTTT
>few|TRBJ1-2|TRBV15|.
CATSMIGVIGGYTF
TGTGCCACCAGCATGATCGGGGTTATAGGTGGCTACACCTTC
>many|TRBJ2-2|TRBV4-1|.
CASSRTRQANTGELFF
TGCGCCAGCAGCCGGACGAGACAGGCCAACACCGGGGAGCTGTTTTTT
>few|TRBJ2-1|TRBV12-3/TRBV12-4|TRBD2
CASSLWGGGNEQFF
TGTGCCAGCAGTCTCTGGGGGGGAGGGAATGAGCAGTTCTTC
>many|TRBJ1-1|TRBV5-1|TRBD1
CASSYTGTGGNTEAFF
TGCGCCAGCAGCTACACCGGGACAGGGGGTAACACTGAAGCTTTCTTT
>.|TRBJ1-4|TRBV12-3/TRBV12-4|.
CASSLPPGGNEKLFF
TGTGCCAGCAGTTTACCCCCCGGGGGAAATGAAAAACTGTTTTTT
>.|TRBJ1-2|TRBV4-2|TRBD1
CASSQEWDRGRLWNGYTF
TGTGCCAGCAGCCAAGAGTGGGACAGGGGGCGGTTGTGGAATGGCTACACCTTC
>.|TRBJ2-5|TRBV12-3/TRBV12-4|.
CASSSRPTQETQYF
TGTGCCAGCAGCTCTCGACCGACCCAAGAGACCCAGTACTTC
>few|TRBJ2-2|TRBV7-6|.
CASSLIVSGGNTGELFF
TGTGCCAGCAGCTTAATAGTGTCCGGGGGGAACACCGGGGAGCTGTTTTTT
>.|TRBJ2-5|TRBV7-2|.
CASSLDQGRETQYF
TGTGCCAGCAGCTTAGATCAGGGGAGGGAGACCCAGTACTTC
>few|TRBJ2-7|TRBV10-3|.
CAISVGPTYEQYF
TGTGCCATCAGTGTCGGACCTACCTACGAGCAGTACTTC
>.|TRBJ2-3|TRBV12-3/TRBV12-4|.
CASRSFRVAPSTDTQYF
TGTGCCAGCCGTTCCTTCCGGGTGGCTCCTAGCACAGATACGCAGTATTTT
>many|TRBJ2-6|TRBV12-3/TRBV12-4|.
CASRNSGANVLTF
TGTGCCAGCAGGAATTCTGGGGCCAACGTCCTGACTTTC
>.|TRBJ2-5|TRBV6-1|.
CASSDVGISQYF
TGTGCCAGCAGTGACGTGGGTATCTCCCAGTACTTC
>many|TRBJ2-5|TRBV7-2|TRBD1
CASSLVPGTVQETQYF
TGTGCCAGCAGCTTAGTTCCCGGGACAGTCCAAGAGACCCAGTACTTC
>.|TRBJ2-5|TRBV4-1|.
CASSVIEQETQYF
TGCGCCAGCAGCGTTATCGAGCAAGAGACCCAGTACTTC
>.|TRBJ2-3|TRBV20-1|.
CSARDRSRVADTQYF
TGCAGTGCTAGAGATCGGAGCAGGGTGGCAGATACGCAGTATTTT
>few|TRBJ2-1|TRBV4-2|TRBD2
CASSQDLTSGVVSSYNEQFF
TGTGCCAGCAGCCAAGATTTGACTAGCGGGGTCGTAAGCTCCTACAATGAGCAGTTCTTC
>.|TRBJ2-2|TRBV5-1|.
CASSLRNRTNTGELFF
TGCGCCAGCAGCTTGAGGAACAGGACGAACACCGGGGAGCTGTTTTTT
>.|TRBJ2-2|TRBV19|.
CASRFTGELFF
TGTGCCAGTAGATTCACCGGGGAGCTGTTTTTT
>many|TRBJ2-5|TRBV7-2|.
CASSLADEETQYF
TGTGCCAGCAGCTTAGCGGACGAAGAGACCCAGTACTTC
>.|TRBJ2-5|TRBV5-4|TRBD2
CASSRMTSGSVITQYF
TGTGCCAGCAGCCGGATGACTAGCGGTTCCGTAATCACCCAGTACTTC
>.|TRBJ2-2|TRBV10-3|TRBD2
CAISELSSGSNTGELFF
TGTGCCATCAGTGAGTTATCTAGCGGGTCTAACACCGGGGAGCTGTTTTTT
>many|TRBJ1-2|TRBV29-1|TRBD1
CSVGDRNYGYTF
TGCAGCGTTGGGGACAGGAACTATGGCTACACCTTC
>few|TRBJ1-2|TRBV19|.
CASQPGTAYGYTF
TGTGCCAGCCAACCGGGGACGGCCTATGGCTACACCTTC
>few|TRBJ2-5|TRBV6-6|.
CASRSTGPQETQYF
TGTGCCAGCAGGTCTACAGGGCCCCAAGAGACCCAGTACTTC
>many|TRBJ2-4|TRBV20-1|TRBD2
CSARNPRGGYGNIQYF
TGCAGTGCAAGAAACCCACGGGGGGGTTATGGAAACATTCAGTACTTC
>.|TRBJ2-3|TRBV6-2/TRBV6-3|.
CASSHTGRAQYF
TGTGCCAGCAGCCATACAGGGAGGGCGCAGTATTTT
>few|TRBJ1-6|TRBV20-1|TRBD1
CSARQGVDSPLHF
TGCAGTGCCAGACAGGGGGTGGATTCACCCCTCCACTTT
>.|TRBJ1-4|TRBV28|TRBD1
CASGGTGTNEKLFF
TGTGCCAGCGGGGGGACAGGGACTAATGAAAAACTGTTTTTT
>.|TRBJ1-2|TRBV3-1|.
CASSPATDYGYTF
TGTGCCAGCAGCCCAGCAACTGATTATGGCTACACCTTC
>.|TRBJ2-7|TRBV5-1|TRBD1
CASSAGTAGYEQYF
TGCGCCAGCAGCGCCGGGACAGCTGGCTACGAGCAGTACTTC
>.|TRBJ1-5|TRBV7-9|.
CASSLGFGRSQGQPQHF
TGTGCCAGCAGCTTAGGGTTCGGCAGATCTCAAGGGCAGCCCCAGCATTTT
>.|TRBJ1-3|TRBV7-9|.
CASSPPGYSGNTIYF
TGTGCCAGCAGCCCACCCGGGTACTCTGGAAACACCATATATTTT
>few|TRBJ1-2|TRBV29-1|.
CSVEWIGGNYGYTF
TGCAGCGTTGAGTGGATTGGGGGAAACTATGGCTACACCTTC
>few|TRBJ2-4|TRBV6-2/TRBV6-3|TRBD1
CASSDRGRRDIQYF
TGTGCCAGCAGCGACAGGGGGCGGAGGGACATTCAGTACTTC
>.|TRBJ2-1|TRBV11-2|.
CASSLIPRGAPYNEQFF
TGTGCCAGCAGCTTAATCCCTCGGGGGGCCCCTTACAATGAGCAGTTCTTC
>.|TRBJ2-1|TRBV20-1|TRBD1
CSASRTGVDEQFF
TGCAGTGCTAGCCGGACAGGGGTCGATGAGCAGTTCTTC
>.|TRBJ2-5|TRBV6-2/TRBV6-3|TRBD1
CASSNGRGGAETQYF
TGTGCCAGCTCAAATGGGCGAGGGGGCGCGGAGACCCAGTACTTC
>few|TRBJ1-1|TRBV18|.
CASSPPSREAEAFF
TGTGCCAGCTCACCACCTAGCAGGGAAGCTGAAGCTTTCTTT
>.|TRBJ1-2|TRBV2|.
CASSDPTESYGYTF
TGTGCCAGCAGTGACCCGACAGAGAGCTATGGCTACACCTTC
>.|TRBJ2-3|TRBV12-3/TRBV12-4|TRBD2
CASRSWAGGPTDTQYF
TGTGCCAGCAGGTCTTGGGCGGGGGGCCCCACAGATACGCAGTATTTT
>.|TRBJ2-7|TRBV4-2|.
CASSQVGGALYEQYF
TGTGCCAGCAGCCAAGTGGGCGGAGCTCTTTACGAGCAGTACTTC
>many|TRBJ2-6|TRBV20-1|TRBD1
CSARTGAGANVLTF
TGCAGTGCTAGGACAGGGGCTGGGGCCAACGTCCTGACTTTC
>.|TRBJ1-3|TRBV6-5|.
CASSSPGRSGNTIYF
TGTGCCAGCAGTTCACCAGGGCGCTCTGGAAACACCATATATTTT
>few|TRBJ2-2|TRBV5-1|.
CASSLDTEGGELFF
TGCGCCAGCAGCCTTGACACCGAAGGCGGGGAGCTGTTTTTT
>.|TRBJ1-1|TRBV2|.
CASSGTRADTEAFF
TGTGCCAGCAGCGGAACCCGGGCGGACACTGAAGCTTTCTTT
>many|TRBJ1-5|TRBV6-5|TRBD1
CASRRDSSNQPQHF
TGTGCCAGCAGACGGGACAGTAGCAATCAGCCCCAGCATTTT
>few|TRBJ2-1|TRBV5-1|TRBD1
CATTRTTGTGSNEQFF
TGCGCCACCACGAGAACGACCGGGACAGGGAGCAATGAGCAGTTCTTC
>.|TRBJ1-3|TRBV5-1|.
CASSLDGGFAIYF
TGCGCCAGCAGTCTGGACGGTGGTTTCGCCATATATTTT